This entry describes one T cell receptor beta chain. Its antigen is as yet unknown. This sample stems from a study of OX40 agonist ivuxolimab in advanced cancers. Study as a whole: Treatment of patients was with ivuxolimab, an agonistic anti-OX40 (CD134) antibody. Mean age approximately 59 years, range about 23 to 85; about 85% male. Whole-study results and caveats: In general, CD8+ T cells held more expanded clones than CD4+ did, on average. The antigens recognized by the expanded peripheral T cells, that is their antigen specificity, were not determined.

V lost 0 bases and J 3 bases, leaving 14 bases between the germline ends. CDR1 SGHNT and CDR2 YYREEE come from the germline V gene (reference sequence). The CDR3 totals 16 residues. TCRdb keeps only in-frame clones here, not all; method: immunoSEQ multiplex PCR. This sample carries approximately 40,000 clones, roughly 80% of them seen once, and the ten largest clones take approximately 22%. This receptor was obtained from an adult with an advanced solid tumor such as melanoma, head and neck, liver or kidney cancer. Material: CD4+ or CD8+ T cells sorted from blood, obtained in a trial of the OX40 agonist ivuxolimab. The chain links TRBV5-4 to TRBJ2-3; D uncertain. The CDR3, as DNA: TGTGCCAGCAGCTTGGTAGGTGGTTGGAGAACAGATACGCAGTATTTT. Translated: CASSLVGGWRTDTQYF.